What follows are 11 T cell receptor beta chains derived from one specimen sequenced in a study of blood T cells in healthy people across ages. The use of a sample-barcoded 5' primer and a J-beta primer mix characterized a second PCR of roughly 7 to 11 cycles. TCRdb analysed the 5' RACE reads with MiXCR anew, one entry per CDR3 protein. The table records around 2 million distinct CDR3 sequences, roughly 43% of them present only once. Source material: blood. These receptor sequences come from a human donor in good health.

The chain carries TRBV12-3 or TRBV12-4 and TRBJ2-1; no clear D gene. This CDR3 has 13 amino acids. The ends were cut back, 6 bases at V and 7 bases at J, with 13 bases in the middle. This CDR3 is CASREFFGNEQFF. The DNA for the CDR3 is TGTGCCAGCAGGGAGTTCTTTGGGAATGAGCAGTTCTTC.

A few counts support this clonotype. The CDR3 nucleotides read TGTGCCAGCAGCCAAGAAGCAGGGACTGAAGCTTTCTTT. This sequence encodes CASSQEAGTEAFF. The chain joins TRBV14 to TRBJ1-1; a possible D gene is TRBD1 (5 bases). The ends were cut back, 0 bases at V and 5 bases at J, with 7 bases in the middle. The germline gives CDR1 SGHDN, CDR2 FVKESK. The CDR3 spans 13 residues.

In this sample, this clonotype turned up a few times. The chain couples TRBV7-3 to TRBJ2-1; tentatively, D is TRBD1 or TRBD2 (5 bases each). The V end was cut by 5 bases, the J end by 1 base, with 12 bases between. The length of the CDR3 is 15 residues. The V gene's germline CDR1 is SGHTA and CDR2 FQGTGA. The CDR3 nucleotides are TGTGCCAGCAGCCCGAATGGGGGATCCTACAATGAGCAGTTCTTC. Amino acid sequence: CASSPNGGSYNEQFF.

This clonotype was observed a handful of times. V gene TRBV4-1 combines with J gene TRBJ2-1; TRBD2 might be the D (7 bases). CDR1 is MGHRA and CDR2 is YSYEKL in the germline V gene. The CDR3 has 17 amino acids. Trimming left V 3 bases short and J 2 bases short, with 17 bases between. CDR3: CASSQWAGEGAYNEQFF. For the CDR3, the DNA is TGCGCCAGCAGCCAGTGGGCTGGGGAGGGGGCCTACAATGAGCAGTTCTTC.

The CDR3: CASSLDPGAPYEQYF. The DNA for the CDR3 is TGTGCCAGCAGCTTGGATCCAGGGGCGCCCTACGAGCAGTACTTC. This chain uses TRBV11-2 with TRBJ2-7, with D perhaps TRBD1 (6 bases). CDR3 length: 15 residues. Germline V gives CDR1 SGHAT, CDR2 FQNNGV. V was cut by 3 bases and J by 2 bases, with 14 bases left in between.

The gene calls are TRBV6-5 and TRBJ1-2; 7 positions agree with TRBD1. V lost 7 bases to trimming and J lost 8 bases; unmatched junction nucleotides: 7. The CDR3 extends over 12 amino acids. CDR1 and CDR2 from the germline V gene are MNHEY and SVGAGI. CDR3 bases: TGTGCCAGCACCCGGAGACAGGGAGGCTACACCTTC. It translates to CASTRRQGGYTF.

The genes are TRBV11-1 and TRBJ2-3; D is perhaps TRBD1 (6 bases). The CDR3 extends over 16 amino acids. V lost 0 bases and J lost 1, with 11 bases in between. Germline CDR1 SGHAT, CDR2 FQDESV (reference sequence). CDR3 amino acids: CASSLAGAGGTDTQYF. The CDR3 region has the DNA TGTGCCAGCAGCTTAGCAGGGGCAGGGGGCACAGATACGCAGTATTTT.

This clonotype showed up just a few times. V gene TRBV20-1 combines with J gene TRBJ2-7; D gene unclear. V gave up 3 bases and J gave up 6 bases, with 21 bases separating them. The CDR3 spans 15 residues. Per germline, CDR1 DFQATT and CDR2 SNEGSKA (reference sequence). This chain's CDR3 is CSASGWQALNPEQYF. CDR3 DNA sequence: TGCAGTGCTAGCGGGTGGCAGGCCTTAAATCCCGAGCAGTACTTC.

Turning to this clonotype: A much larger clone sits a single nucleotide away, making a read error possible. The chain uses TRBV29-1 and TRBJ2-1; D remains unclear. V gave up 7 bases and J gave up 10 bases, with 20 bases separating them. The CDR3 consists of 13 residues. The germline V gene encodes CDR1 SQVTM and CDR2 ANQGSEA. CDR3 loop: CSAAVGEPYEQFF. CDR3 in DNA: TGCAGCGCCGCGGTTGGGGAACCCTACGAGCAGTTCTTC.

The sample holds a few counts of this clonotype. The chain is built from TRBV7-2 and TRBJ2-5; TRBD1 or TRBD2 may be the D gene (5 bases each). The J call may not be correct, given that the DNA end is closer to TRBJ2-7. From germline, CDR1 is SGHTA and CDR2 FQGNSA. This CDR3 contains 12 residues. CDR3 DNA sequence: TGTGCCAGCAGCTCCGAGAGGGGCGAGCAGTACTTC. Its protein is CASSSERGEQYF.

The genes are TRBV28 and TRBJ1-2; no clear D gene. The CDR3 sequence is 14 residues long. Germline V lookup: CDR1 MDHEN, CDR2 SYDVKM. V lost 6 bases and J 7 bases, leaving 18 bases between the germline ends. This chain's CDR3 is CASSSFPRACGYTF. DNA for the CDR3: TGTGCCAGCAGCTCTTTTCCAAGGGCGTGTGGCTACACCTTC.